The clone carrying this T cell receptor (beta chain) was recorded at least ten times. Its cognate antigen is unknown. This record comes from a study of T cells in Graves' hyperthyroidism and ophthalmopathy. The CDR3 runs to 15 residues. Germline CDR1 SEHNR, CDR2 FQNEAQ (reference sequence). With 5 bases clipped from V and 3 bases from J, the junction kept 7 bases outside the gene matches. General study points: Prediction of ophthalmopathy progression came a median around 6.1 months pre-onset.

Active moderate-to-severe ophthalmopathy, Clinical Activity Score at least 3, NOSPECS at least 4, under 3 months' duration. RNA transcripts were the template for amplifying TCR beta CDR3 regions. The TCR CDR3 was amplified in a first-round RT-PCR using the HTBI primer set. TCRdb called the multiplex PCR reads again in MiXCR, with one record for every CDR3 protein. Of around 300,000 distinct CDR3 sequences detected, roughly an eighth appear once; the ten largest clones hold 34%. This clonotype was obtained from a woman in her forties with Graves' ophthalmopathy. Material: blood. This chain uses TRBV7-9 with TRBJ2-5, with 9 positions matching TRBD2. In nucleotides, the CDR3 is TGTGCCAGCAGCGCGAAGGAGCGGGGGGAAGAGACCCAGTACTTC. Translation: CASSAKERGEETQYF.